This passage covers 16 T cell receptor beta chains from one sample sequenced in a study of Tregs in tolerant kidney transplant recipients. Data came from immunoSEQ multiplex PCR; TCRdb stores just in-frame clones and leaves some out. Its clone listing holds 48,000 or so clones. The sample was CD4+ T cells from blood, taken before the transplant. Receptors originate from a human donor who received a combined kidney and bone marrow transplant.

As concerns this clone: The sequence runs out 3 residues before the end of the CDR3; the remainder is reconstructed from the germline J gene. V is TRBV19 and J is TRBJ2-4; a weak D match, TRBD2 (5 bases). There are 13 residues in the CDR3. Trimming took 4 bases from V and 1 from J, leaving 5 bases between them. Germline CDR1 reads LNHDA; CDR2 reads SQIVND (reference sequence). The CDR3 bases that were read are TGTGCCAGTAGTAGCGGGGCCAAAAACATT. Protein product: CASSSGAKNI. Given in full, the CDR3 is CASSSGAKNIQYF.

Notes on this clone: The read ends 3 residues shy of where the CDR3 ends; the end is completed using the germline J gene. The rearrangement uses TRBV20-1 and TRBJ1-4; D possibly corresponds to TRBD1 (6 bases). The ends were cut back, 0 bases at V and 0 bases at J, with 11 bases in the middle. The CDR3 spans 16 residues. Germline CDR1 is DFQATT and CDR2 is SNEGSKA (reference sequence). The CDR3: CSARDQGPATNEKLFF. Incomplete CDR3 DNA: TGCAGTGCTAGAGATCAGGGGCCGGCAACTAATGAAAAA.

As for this clone: The sequenced fragment ends 3 residues before the CDR3 boundary, so the rest is inferred from the germline J gene. The chain combines TRBV5-6 with TRBJ1-2; TRBD1 matches 9 bases. The V and J ends lost 0 bases and 6 bases, in that order; junction bases with no gene match: 3. The CDR3 totals 14 residues. Per the germline V gene, CDR1 is SGHDT and CDR2 is YYEEEE. The CDR3 bases that were read are TGTGCCAGCAGCTTGGGGGACAGGGAGGATGGC. The encoded protein is CASSLGDREDG. In full, the CDR3 is CASSLGDREDGYTF. The full variable domain, rest sourced from reference TRBV5-6 and TRBJ1-2, is DAGVTQSPTHLIKTRGQQVTLRCSPKSGHDTVSWYQQALGQGPQFIFQYYEEEERQRGNFPDRFSGHQFPNYSSELNVNALLLGDSALYLCASSLGDREDGYTFGSGTRLTVV.

A note on this clone: The missing CDR3 end, 3 residues past where the read stops, is filled in from the germline J gene. The V and J genes are TRBV5-1 and TRBJ2-1; 7 positions match TRBD1. This CDR3 is 15 amino acids long. The V gene's germline CDR1 is SGHRS and CDR2 YFSETQ. Trimming at V came to 4 bases and at J to 7 bases, leaving 11 bases not matched to a gene. The CDR3 DNA, read in part, is TGCGCCAGCAGCGTAGTGACAGGGACGTTTAATGAG. Its protein is CASSVVTGTFNE. The entire CDR3 reads CASSVVTGTFNEQFF.

Concerning this clone itself: The read ends 3 residues early relative to the CDR3; the germline J gene fills the gap. This rearrangement joins TRBV7-2 to TRBJ2-1, with 8 nucleotides matching TRBD1. Unmatched junction bases numbered 7, after V lost 5 bases and J lost 4 bases. This CDR3 is 15 amino acids long. Germline V gene sequence: CDR1 SGHTA, CDR2 FQGNSA. The DNA read from the CDR3 is TGTGCCAGCAGCCACCGGGACAGGCAATACAATGAG. Protein product: CASSHRDRQYNE. The entire CDR3 sequence reads CASSHRDRQYNEQFF.

Details on this clone: The sequenced fragment ends 3 residues before the CDR3 boundary, so the rest is inferred from the germline J gene. The chain couples TRBV11-1 to TRBJ2-5; 8 bases match TRBD1. The ends lost 2 bases at V and 4 bases at J; junction bases unmatched: 3. CDR1 and CDR2 from the germline V gene are SGHAT and FQDESV (reference sequence). There are 14 residues in the CDR3. The covered CDR3 bases are TGTGCCAGCAGCTTATCCCAGGGGGCAGAGACC. Residues: CASSLSQGAET. The whole CDR3 reads CASSLSQGAETQYF. The full variable domain, completed using reference TRBV11-1 and TRBJ2-5, is EAEVAQSPRYKITEKSQAVAFWCDPISGHATLYWYRQILGQGPELLVQFQDESVVDDSQLPKDRFSAERLKGVDSTLKIQPAELGDSAMYLCASSLSQGAETQYFGPGTRLLVL.

With respect to this clone: The read stops 3 residues short of the end of the CDR3; the missing end is completed from the germline J gene. This rearrangement joins TRBV30 to TRBJ2-5, with D perhaps TRBD1 (6 bases). The CDR3 runs to 12 residues. Per germline, CDR1 GTSNPN and CDR2 SVGIG (reference sequence). V was shortened by 8 bases and J by 3 bases, with 13 bases between the two germline ends. The CDR3 reads CAHSRGKETQYF. The CDR3 bases that were read are TGTGCCCACAGCAGGGGAAAAGAGACC.

In regard to this clone: From the germline J gene comes the end of the CDR3, since the read stops 3 residues before it. The chain uses TRBV5-1 and TRBJ2-3; D remains ambiguous. Trimming left V 0 bases short and J 5 bases short, with 7 bases between. The germline V gene has CDR1 SGHRS and CDR2 YFSETQ. The CDR3 is 13 amino acids. CDR3 DNA (partial): TGCGCCAGCAGCTTGGCCGGTGAAGATACG. Translating it yields CASSLAGEDT. The full-length CDR3 reads as CASSLAGEDTQYF.

On this clone: The read ends 3 residues shy of where the CDR3 ends; the end is completed using the germline J gene. V and J are TRBV5-4 and TRBJ2-7; weak D call: TRBD1 (6 bases). The germline gives CDR1 SGHNT, CDR2 YYREEE (reference sequence). Trimming cost V 3 bases and J 2 bases, with 18 bases left between them. The CDR3 is 16 amino acids. Partial CDR3 DNA: TGTGCCAGCAGCTCCCGGACAGTCGCCATGACCTACGAG. Encoded protein: CASSSRTVAMTYE. The CDR3 reads in full as CASSSRTVAMTYEQYF.

Turning to this clone: Sequencing ends 3 residues short of the CDR3 end; the germline J gene provides the rest. The chain carries TRBV7-3 and TRBJ2-1; no firm D call. Trimming took 5 bases from V and 2 from J, leaving 16 bases between them. Germline loops: CDR1 SGHTA, CDR2 FQGTGA. The CDR3 spans 16 residues. The covered CDR3 bases are TGTGCCAGCAGCCGCGGCCGGTCTGAGGCCTACAATGAG. Translating gives CASSRGRSEAYNE. The whole CDR3 sequence is CASSRGRSEAYNEQFF.

On this clone: The CDR3 is cut off 3 residues early in the read; its end comes from the germline J gene. V is TRBV20-1 and J is TRBJ2-3; TRBD2 matches 10 bases. This CDR3 is 14 amino acids long. Germline V CDR1 and CDR2: DFQATT, SNEGSKA (reference sequence). Unmatched junction bases numbered 4, after V lost 3 bases and J lost 4 bases. CDR3 sequence reads: CSARGAGGPDTQYF. The covered CDR3 bases are TGCAGTGCTAGGGGAGCGGGAGGGCCAGATACG.

On this clone itself: The CDR3 extends 3 residues past the end of the read, so its final part is completed from the germline J gene. J is TRBJ2-3 and V is TRBV11-1, with TRBD2 identical over 10 bases. CDR1 SGHAT and CDR2 FQDESV come from the germline V gene (reference sequence). Trimming removed 7 bases from V and 1 base from J; junction bases left unmatched: 2. The CDR3 has 14 amino acids. The sequenced part of the CDR3 DNA is TGTGCCAGCAAACTAGCGGGACGCACAGATACG. Its translation is CASKLAGRTDT. The complete CDR3 sequence is CASKLAGRTDTQYF.

The CDR3 bases that were read are TGTGCCAGTAGTATAGATGGCCCCGGGGCCGCGGGGCGGGGCATT. Translation: CASSIDGPGAAGRGI. The whole CDR3 sequence reads CASSIDGPGAAGRGIQYF. The genes are TRBV19 and TRBJ2-4, with a possible D match to TRBD2 (6 bases). Sequencing ends 3 residues short of the CDR3 end; the germline J gene provides the rest. The germline V gene has CDR1 LNHDA and CDR2 SQIVND (reference sequence). V was trimmed by 0 bases and J by 9 bases, leaving 24 bases between them. CDR3 size: 18 residues.

A word on this clone: The read terminates 3 residues before the CDR3 end, so the remaining end is supplied by the germline J gene. J is TRBJ1-2 and V is TRBV2; D perhaps matches TRBD1 (6 bases). The V and J ends lost 4 bases and 4 bases respectively, with 16 bases between them. This CDR3 comprises 15 residues. CDR1 and CDR2 (germline): SNHLY, FYNNEI. This CDR3 reads CASSGSWDTPYGYTF. The sequenced CDR3 bases are TGTGCCAGCAGTGGAAGTTGGGACACCCCCTATGGC.

Concerning this clone itself: With the read ending 3 residues before the CDR3 end, the germline J gene is used to fill in that end. This chain links TRBV7-3 with TRBJ2-3; D may be TRBD2 (5 bases). CDR1 and CDR2 from the germline V gene are SGHTA and FQGTGA. The CDR3 covers 15 residues. Trimming stripped 2 bases from V and 0 bases from J, with 9 bases between. CDR3 sequence: CASSLVGGSTDTQYF. CDR3 DNA (partial): TGTGCCAGCAGCTTAGTCGGCGGGAGCACAGATACG. The full variable domain, rest sourced from reference TRBV7-3 and TRBJ2-3, is GAGVSQTPSNKVTEKGKYVELRCDPISGHTALYWYRQSLGQGPEFLIYFQGTGAADDSGLPNDRFFAVRPEGSVSTLKIQRTERGDSAVYLCASSLVGGSTDTQYFGPGTRLTVL.

Concerning this clone itself: The sequence runs out 3 residues before the end of the CDR3; the remainder is reconstructed from the germline J gene. The chain recombines TRBV29-1 with TRBJ2-3; TRBD2 matches at 7 bases. The junction had 4 bases not matched to a gene; V was cut back by 4 bases and J by 0 bases. The CDR3 covers 14 residues. Germline values: CDR1 SQVTM, CDR2 ANQGSEA. The CDR3 region is CSVGGLSSTDTQYF. CDR3 DNA, as far as it was read: TGCAGCGTTGGGGGACTATCCAGCACAGATACG.